The 25 T cell receptor beta chains given below trace back to one sample, sequenced in a study of blood T cell repertoires in COVID-19. Repertoires were generated with immunoSEQ multiplex PCR, while TCRdb's copy carries only in-frame clones and drops some. The repertoire includes a few hundred thousand clones, about 80% of them detected once, and roughly 3.1% sits in the top ten. Source material: PBMCs or T cells enriched from blood (not recorded which). The receptor set was obtained from a man aged 45 to 65 who had recovered from COVID-19.

The chain joins TRBV7-2 to TRBJ1-1; 8 nucleotides align to TRBD1. CDR3 length: 14 residues. The germline CDR1 and CDR2 sequences are SGHTA and FQGNSA. Losses at the gene ends were 5 bases for V and 0 bases for J; bases not matched to a gene: 2. As DNA, the CDR3 is TGTGCCAGCAGCCCAGGGGGCATGAACACTGAAGCTTTCTTT. It is translated as CASSPGGMNTEAFF.

CDR3 sequence reads: CASSTGTGGGDTQYF. In nucleotides, the CDR3 is TGTGCCAGCAGTACCGGGACAGGGGGAGGAGATACGCAGTATTTT. The chain employs TRBV28 and TRBJ2-3; 11 bases fit TRBD1. V lost 5 bases, J lost 5 bases, and 6 bases stayed unmatched. This CDR3 has 15 amino acids. The germline V gene has CDR1 MDHEN and CDR2 SYDVKM.

This chain connects TRBV7-3 to TRBJ1-1, with TRBD1 identical over 8 bases. Trimming removed 5 bases from V and 5 bases from J; junction bases left unmatched: 4. The length of the CDR3 is 13 residues. Germline CDR1 is SGHTA and CDR2 is FQGTGA. The DNA of the CDR3 is TGTGCCAGCAGCGAGGACAGGGTGACTGAAGCTTTCTTT. Translated: CASSEDRVTEAFF.

The V gene is TRBV4-2, the J gene TRBJ2-7; D may be TRBD2 (6 bases). Germline-derived CDR1 and CDR2 are LGHNA and YNFKEQ. Trimming left V 1 base short and J 3 bases short, with 7 bases between. This CDR3 contains 13 residues. CDR3 amino acids: CASSQGGDYEQYF. The CDR3 DNA reads TGTGCCAGCAGCCAAGGCGGGGACTACGAGCAGTACTTC.

The chain recombines TRBV9 with TRBJ2-7; D is unclear. Deletions cut 4 bases from V and 2 bases from J, with 10 bases between. CDR1 and CDR2 (germline): SGDLS, YYNGEE. This CDR3 is 13 amino acids long. This chain's CDR3 is CASSPDLTYEQYF. CDR3 in DNA: TGTGCCAGCAGCCCAGACTTGACCTACGAGCAGTACTTC.

CDR3 coding DNA: TGTGCCAGCAGTGAAGTGCAGGGCAATCAGCCCCAGCATTTT. Its protein product is CASSEVQGNQPQHF. The chain carries TRBV2 and TRBJ1-5; no definite D call. CDR3 size: 14 residues. Germline loops: CDR1 SNHLY, CDR2 FYNNEI. Trimming cost V 1 base and J 2 bases, with 6 bases left between them. Together with reference TRBV2 and TRBJ1-5, the CDR3 gives the full variable domain: EPEVTQTPSHQVTQMGQEVILRCVPISNHLYFYWYRQILGQKVEFLVSFYNNEISEKSEIFDDQFSVERPDGSNFTLKIRSTKLEDSAMYFCASSEVQGNQPQHFGDGTRLSIL.

The chain uses TRBV3-1 (or the pseudogene TRBV3-2) and TRBJ2-1, with D perhaps TRBD2 (6 bases). CDR3 length: 15 residues. The V gene lost 1 base and the J gene lost 6 bases, with 13 bases spanning the gap. Germline V lookup: CDR1 LGHDT, CDR2 YNNKEL (reference sequence). The CDR3 nucleotides read TGTGCCAGCAGCCAAGCCCGGGAGACGAGCAATGAGCAGTTCTTC. Its translation: CASSQARETSNEQFF.

CDR3 DNA sequence: TGCGCCAGCAGCCCCGGACTAGCGGGAACGTCAGAGACCCAGTACTTC. Residues: CASSPGLAGTSETQYF. J is TRBJ2-5 and V is TRBV10-1, with 12 bases lining up with TRBD2. J lost 4 bases, V lost 6 bases, and 9 bases had no gene match. This CDR3 region has 16 residues. CDR1 is WNHNN and CDR2 is SYGVQD in the germline V gene (reference sequence).

The chain uses TRBV20-1 and TRBJ1-2; 9 bases map to TRBD1. Germline CDR1 is DFQATT and CDR2 is SNEGSKA (reference sequence). This CDR3 has 16 amino acids. V dropped 3 bases and J dropped 4; count of bases not matched to a gene: 12. The CDR3 reads CSASNRGTGTPYGYTF. In nucleotides, the CDR3 is TGCAGTGCTAGTAATCGCGGGACAGGGACGCCCTATGGCTACACCTTC.

The chain combines TRBV5-1 with TRBJ2-1; 10 bases agree with TRBD1. This CDR3 spans 15 amino acids. Germline CDR1 SGHRS, CDR2 YFSETQ. J lost 7 bases, V lost 4 bases, and 8 bases had no gene match. Here the CDR3 reads CASSLSGQGNNEQFF. The CDR3 DNA reads as TGCGCCAGCAGCCTCTCGGGACAGGGGAATAATGAGCAGTTCTTC.

V gene TRBV7-2 combines with J gene TRBJ2-3; D may be TRBD1 (6 bases). V was cut by 1 base and J by 0 bases, with 11 bases left in between. Germline V gene data show CDR1 as SGHTA and CDR2 as FQGNSA. The CDR3 covers 16 residues. The CDR3 DNA sequence: TGTGCCAGCAGCTTAGACAGGGTTACTAGCACAGATACGCAGTATTTT. Protein sequence: CASSLDRVTSTDTQYF.

The CDR3 loop is CASSVEGGVAKNIQYF. The CDR3 nucleotides are TGTGCCAGCAGCGTAGAAGGAGGGGTAGCCAAAAACATTCAGTACTTC. This chain links TRBV9 with TRBJ2-4; tentative D call: TRBD2 (6 bases). Per the germline V gene, CDR1 is SGDLS and CDR2 is YYNGEE. With 0 bases removed from V and 0 bases from J, the gap between germline ends came to 10 bases. This CDR3 is built from 16 residues.

J is TRBJ2-2 and V is TRBV6-4, with D perhaps matching TRBD1 (5 bases). Germline values: CDR1 MRHNA, CDR2 SNTAGT. The CDR3 totals 14 residues. V was pared by 4 bases and J by 7 bases, with 13 bases between. The CDR3, as DNA: TGTGCCAGCAGTGGGACAAACAATCACGGGGAGCTGTTTTTT. It yields the protein CASSGTNNHGELFF.

The genes are TRBV18 and TRBJ1-1; no clear D. This CDR3 is 13 amino acids long. V lost 5 bases and J lost 2, with 9 bases in between. Germline CDR1 reads KGHSH; CDR2 reads LQKENI. This CDR3 reads CASSAGINTEAFF. In DNA, the CDR3 is TGTGCCAGCTCAGCGGGCATAAACACTGAAGCTTTCTTT.

J is TRBJ2-4 and V is TRBV6-1, with 7 bases that match TRBD1. The CDR3 is 17 amino acids. Unmatched junction bases numbered 7, after V lost 2 bases and J lost 0 bases. Germline assignment: CDR1 MNHNS and CDR2 SASEGT. The CDR3 region has the DNA TGTGCCAGCAGTGAACCTTTAGGACAGGTAGCCAAAAACATTCAGTACTTC. Amino acids: CASSEPLGQVAKNIQYF.

The genes are TRBV23-1 and TRBJ1-5, with 9 bases identical to TRBD1. TRBV23-1 is classed as an ORF, of uncertain function. V trimming: 6 bases; J trimming: 3 bases; junction bases outside the gene matches: 9. This CDR3 contains 16 residues. The CDR3 here is CASSPHGTGINQPQHF. Written as DNA, the CDR3 is TGCGCCAGCAGCCCACATGGGACAGGGATCAATCAGCCCCAGCATTTT.

The chain carries TRBV14 and TRBJ2-5; TRBD2 aligns across 10 bases. Trimming took 4 bases from V and 7 from J; bases not matched to a gene: 6. Germline-derived CDR1 and CDR2 are SGHDN and FVKESK. CDR3 length: 14 residues. The CDR3 is CASSPAGGPATQYF. CDR3 nucleotide sequence: TGTGCCAGCAGCCCAGCGGGAGGGCCTGCGACCCAGTACTTC.

The chain couples TRBV9 to TRBJ2-1, with 9 bases fitting TRBD1. V was clipped by 3 bases and J by 7 bases; unmatched bases: 8. The CDR3 has 15 residues. The germline V gene has CDR1 SGDLS and CDR2 YYNGEE. CDR3 protein: CASSAQGAVRNEQFF. The CDR3 region has the DNA TGTGCCAGCAGCGCACAGGGGGCGGTGAGGAATGAGCAGTTCTTC. The complete variable domain, with remaining parts taken from reference TRBV9 and TRBJ2-1, reads DSGVTQTPKHLITATGQRVTLRCSPRSGDLSVYWYQQSLDQGLQFLIQYYNGEERAKGNILERFSAQQFPDLHSELNLSSLELGDSALYFCASSAQGAVRNEQFFGPGTRLTVL.

V gene TRBV27 combines with J gene TRBJ2-7; maybe TRBD2 (5 bases). Trimming pared 5 bases from V and 2 bases from J, leaving 13 bases between. From germline, CDR1 is MNHEY and CDR2 SMNVEV (reference sequence). The CDR3 is 14 amino acids. This CDR3 reads CASSRKGLAYEQYF. The CDR3 coding sequence is TGTGCCAGCAGTCGAAAAGGACTTGCCTACGAGCAGTACTTC.

The chain is built from TRBV7-3 and TRBJ2-3; D is unclear. There are 13 residues in the CDR3. Germline V gives CDR1 SGHTA, CDR2 FQGTGA. V was shortened by 3 bases and J by 5 bases, with 9 bases between the two germline ends. The CDR3 here is CASSLTHVDTQYF. The CDR3 coding sequence is TGTGCCAGCAGCTTGACTCACGTAGATACGCAGTATTTT.

The rearrangement links TRBV6-1 to TRBJ2-7; 12 nucleotides agree with TRBD2. The trim removed 3 bases at V and 2 bases at J, leaving 2 bases unmatched. From germline, CDR1 is MNHNS and CDR2 SASEGT. The CDR3 length is 15 residues. The CDR3 nucleotides are TGTGCCAGCAGTGACACTAGCGGGGGGCCCTACGAGCAGTACTTC. This gives the protein CASSDTSGGPYEQYF.

V usage is TRBV9 and J usage is TRBJ2-6; D unresolved. Germline lookup yields CDR1 SGDLS and CDR2 YYNGEE. This CDR3 is built from 13 residues. V was pared by 4 bases and J by 7 bases, with 9 bases between. The chain's CDR3 is CASSLPGANVLTF. In DNA form, the CDR3 reads TGTGCCAGCAGCCTCCCAGGCGCCAACGTCCTGACTTTC.

The genes are TRBV5-1 and TRBJ2-2; 14 bases align to TRBD2. V was clipped by 4 bases and J by 6 bases; unmatched bases: 2. The CDR3 loop spans 15 amino acids. The germline V gene has CDR1 SGHRS and CDR2 YFSETQ. The chain's CDR3 is CASSRGLAGAGELFF. In DNA, the CDR3 is TGCGCCAGCAGCAGGGGACTAGCGGGAGCCGGGGAGCTGTTTTTT.

V gene TRBV7-6 combines with J gene TRBJ1-1; the match to TRBD1 covers 7 bases. The CDR3 contains 14 residues. The J segment lost 5 bases and the V segment lost 5 bases, leaving 8 bases of the junction unmatched. The germline CDR1 and CDR2 sequences are SGHVS and FNYEAQ. CDR3 region: CASSAGDRGTEAFF. CDR3 nucleotide sequence: TGTGCCAGCAGCGCAGGGGACAGAGGGACTGAAGCTTTCTTT.

V gene TRBV18 combines with J gene TRBJ2-3, with 10 bases matching TRBD2. J lost 1 base, V lost 4 bases, and 5 bases had no gene match. The CDR3 extends over 16 amino acids. Germline values: CDR1 KGHSH, CDR2 LQKENI. CDR3 in amino acids: CASSLTSGAGTDTQYF. The CDR3 DNA reads as TGTGCCAGCTCACTCACTAGCGGGGCCGGCACAGATACGCAGTATTTT.